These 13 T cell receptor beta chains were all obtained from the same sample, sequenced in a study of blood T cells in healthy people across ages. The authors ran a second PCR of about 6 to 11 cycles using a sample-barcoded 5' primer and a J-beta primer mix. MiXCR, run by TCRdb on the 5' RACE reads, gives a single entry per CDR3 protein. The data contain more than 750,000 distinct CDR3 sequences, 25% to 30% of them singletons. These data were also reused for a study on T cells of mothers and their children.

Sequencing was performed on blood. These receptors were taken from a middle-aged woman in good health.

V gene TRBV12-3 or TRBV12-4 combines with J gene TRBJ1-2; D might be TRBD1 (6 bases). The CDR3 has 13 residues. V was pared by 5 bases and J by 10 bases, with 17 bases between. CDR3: CASSLGAGDHYTF. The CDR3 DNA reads TGTGCCAGCAGTCTGGGGGCAGGGGATCACTACACCTTC.

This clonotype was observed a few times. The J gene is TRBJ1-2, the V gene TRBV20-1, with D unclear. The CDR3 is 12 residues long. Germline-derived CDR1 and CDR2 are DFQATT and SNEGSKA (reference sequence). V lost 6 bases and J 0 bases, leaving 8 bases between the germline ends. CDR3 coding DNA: TGCAGTGCCCAGACACCTAACTATGGCTACACCTTC. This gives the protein CSAQTPNYGYTF.

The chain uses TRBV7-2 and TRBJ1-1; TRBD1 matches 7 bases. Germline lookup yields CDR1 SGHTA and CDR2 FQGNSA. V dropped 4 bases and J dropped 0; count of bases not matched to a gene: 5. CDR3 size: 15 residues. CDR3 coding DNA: TGTGCCAGCAGCTACAACAGGGGCATGAACACTGAAGCTTTCTTT. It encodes CASSYNRGMNTEAFF.

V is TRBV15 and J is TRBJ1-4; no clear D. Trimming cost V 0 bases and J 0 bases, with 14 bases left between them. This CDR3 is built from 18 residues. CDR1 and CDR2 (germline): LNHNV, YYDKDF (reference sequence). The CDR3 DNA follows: TGTGCCACCAGCAGAGATCCTCCCCGCATGGCAACTAATGAAAAACTGTTTTTT. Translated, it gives CATSRDPPRMATNEKLFF.

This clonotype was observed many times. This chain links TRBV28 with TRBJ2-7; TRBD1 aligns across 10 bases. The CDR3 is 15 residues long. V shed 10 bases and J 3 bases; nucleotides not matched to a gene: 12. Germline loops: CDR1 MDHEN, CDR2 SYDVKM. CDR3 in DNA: TGTGCCACCACTAGGGGTGGGACAGGGGTCTACGAGCAGTACTTC. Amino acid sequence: CATTRGGTGVYEQYF.

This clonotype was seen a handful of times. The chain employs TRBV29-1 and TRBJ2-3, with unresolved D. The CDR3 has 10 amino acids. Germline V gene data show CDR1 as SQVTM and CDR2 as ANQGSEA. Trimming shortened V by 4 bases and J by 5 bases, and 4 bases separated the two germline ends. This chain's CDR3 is CSVGEDTQYF. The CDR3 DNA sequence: TGCAGCGTTGGGGAAGATACGCAGTATTTT.

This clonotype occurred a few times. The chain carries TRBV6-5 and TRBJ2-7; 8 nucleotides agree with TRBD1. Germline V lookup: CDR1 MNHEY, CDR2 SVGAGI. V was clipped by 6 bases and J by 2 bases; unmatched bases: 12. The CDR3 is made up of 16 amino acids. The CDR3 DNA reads TGTGCCAGCAGCCTAGAAACCGGGACAGGAACCTACGAGCAGTACTTC. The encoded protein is CASSLETGTGTYEQYF.

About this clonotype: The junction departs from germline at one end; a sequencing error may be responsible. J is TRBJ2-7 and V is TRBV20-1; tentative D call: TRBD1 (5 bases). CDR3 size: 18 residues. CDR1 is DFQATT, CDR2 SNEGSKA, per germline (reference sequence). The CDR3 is CSARVYPTGRARSYGQYF. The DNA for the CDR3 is TGCAGTGCTAGAGTTTACCCTACGGGCAGGGCTCGTTCCTACGGGCAGTACTTC.

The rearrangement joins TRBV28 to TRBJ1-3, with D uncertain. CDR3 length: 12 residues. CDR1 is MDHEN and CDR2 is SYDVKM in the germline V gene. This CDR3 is CASLTTGNTIYF. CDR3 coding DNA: TGTGCTAGTCTTACGACTGGAAACACCATATATTTT.

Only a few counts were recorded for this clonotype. The CDR3: CASSYRQDSGDNEQFF. The CDR3 bases are TGTGCCAGCAGTTACCGACAGGACTCCGGGGACAATGAGCAGTTCTTC. This chain uses TRBV6-6 with TRBJ2-1, with D tentatively TRBD1 (6 bases). The length of the CDR3 is 16 residues. Between the trimmed V and J ends, which lost 2 bases and 5 bases, there was a span of 16 bases. Germline V gene data show CDR1 as MNHNY and CDR2 as SVGAGI (reference sequence).

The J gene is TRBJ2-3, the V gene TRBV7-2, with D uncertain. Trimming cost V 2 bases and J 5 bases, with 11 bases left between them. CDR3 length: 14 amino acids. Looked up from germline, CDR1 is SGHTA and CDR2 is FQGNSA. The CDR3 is CASSLNSFIDTQYF. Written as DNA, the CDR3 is TGTGCCAGCAGCTTAAACTCCTTCATAGATACGCAGTATTTT.

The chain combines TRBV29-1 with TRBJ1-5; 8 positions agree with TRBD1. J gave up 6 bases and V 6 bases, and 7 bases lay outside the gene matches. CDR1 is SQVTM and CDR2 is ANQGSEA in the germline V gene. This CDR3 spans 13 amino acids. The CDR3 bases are TGCAGCGTCGCGACAGGGGTCGGTCAGCCCCAGCATTTT. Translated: CSVATGVGQPQHF.

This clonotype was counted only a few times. The CDR3 loop reads CASSYVPSTSSEKLFF. CDR3 nucleotide sequence: TGTGCCAGCAGTTACGTCCCATCGACGTCTTCTGAAAAACTGTTTTTT. The J gene is TRBJ1-4, the V gene TRBV6-2 or TRBV6-3; D remains unclear. Germline CDR1 MNHEY, CDR2 SVGEGT. V was trimmed by 2 bases and J by 7 bases, leaving 17 bases between them. This CDR3 comprises 16 residues.